This TCR beta chain stems from a study of blood T cell repertoires in COVID-19. On the study more broadly: Acute-phase and convalescent COVID-19 samples originated in the United States, Italy and Spain.

Original processing methods: Amplification of reference gene primers was used by the study to estimate nucleated cell counts. TCRdb's copy holds only in-frame clones and misses some; the assay was immunoSEQ multiplex PCR. Clone size and the V and J calls come from that table; the DNA yielded D and trimming. This sample has roughly 430,000 clones, with approximately 90% found just once. This clone has just a few counts. The CDR3 covers 12 residues. Trimming left V 4 bases short and J 3 bases short, with 6 bases between. Germline lookup yields CDR1 MNHEY and CDR2 SVGEGT. Categorization into cohorts depended on clinical history that participants reported. A case of COVID-19 had been met by exposed participants within 2 weeks before study entry.

The sequence was collected from a woman between 18 and 29 years old who had been exposed to COVID-19. Sequencing was done on a sample of PBMCs or T cells enriched from blood (not recorded which). The V and J genes are TRBV6-2 or TRBV6-3 and TRBJ1-1; D gene unclear. CDR3: CASSWSYTEAFF. The CDR3 region has the DNA TGTGCCAGCAGTTGGAGTTACACTGAAGCTTTCTTT.